This T cell receptor beta chain was sequenced in a study of T cell responses to AZD1222 COVID-19 vaccine. Study outcomes and limitations: After two AZD1222 doses, spike-specific TCR breadth and depth rose versus day 0. Spike-wide coverage was observed for vaccine-associated CD4 TCRs, with dominant responses at 160-218 and 743-854.

About this clone itself: The target antigen is unknown.

Trimming took 6 bases from V and 7 from J, leaving 16 bases between them. CDR3 length equals 15 residues. Germline V gene lookup returns CDR1 MDHEN and CDR2 SYDVKM. Measured with immunoSEQ multiplex PCR; TCRdb has only the in-frame clones, and not every one. Of about 150,000 clones detected, about 88% appear once; the ten largest clones hold 2.5% to 4%. The source of this sequence is an adult in good health. This chain connects TRBV28 to TRBJ1-6, with D possibly being TRBD1 (6 bases). Here the sequenced sample was peripheral blood, taken on day 0 of AZD1222 vaccination. Written as DNA, the CDR3 is TGTGCCAGCAGCCCCATCACAGGGACCAATTCACCCCTCCACTTT. This encodes CASSPITGTNSPLHF.